A selection of T cell receptor beta chains follows, all from one sample in a study of immune evolution from preneoplasia to lung adenocarcinoma. Repertoires were generated with immunoSEQ multiplex PCR, while TCRdb's copy carries only in-frame clones and drops some. The sample holds about 41,000 clones; roughly four fifths are singletons and the top ten take around 5%. Input material: FFPE invasive lung adenocarcinoma tissue. Receptors originate from a person aged 55-75 years with lung adenocarcinoma. The CDR3 runs from the conserved cysteine through the conserved F or W. Fields, in order: CDR3 protein, CDR3 DNA, clone size, D gene, V gene, J gene, CDR3 length. The D gene is left open where the match is weak. Size tells how often a clone was seen (once, few, many) or the class of an expanded clone, and some rows leave it out.

CASSLRDRGDYGYTF	TGTGCCAGCAGCCTCCGGGACAGGGGCGACTATGGCTACACCTTC	-	TRBD1	TRBV7-8	TRBJ1-2	15
CASSAGQGYEQYF	TGCGCCAGCAGTGCCGGACAAGGATACGAGCAGTACTTC	-	-	TRBV10-2	TRBJ2-7	13
CASSESGQPLFF	TGCGCCAGCAGTGAGTCAGGCCAACCCCTGTTTTTT	once	-	TRBV10-1	TRBJ1-4	12
CASSIGNTEAFF	TGTGCCAGCAGTATAGGGAACACTGAAGCTTTCTTT	-	-	TRBV2	TRBJ1-1	12
CASSERTANYGYTF	TGTGCCAGCAGTGAACGGACAGCGAACTATGGCTACACCTTC	-	-	TRBV2	TRBJ1-2	14
CASTKTETGELFF	TGTGCCAGCACTAAGACAGAGACCGGGGAGCTGTTTTTT	-	-	TRBV6-1	TRBJ2-2	13
CAWVRTGQRYGYTF	TGTGCCTGGGTACGAACAGGGCAGAGGTATGGCTACACCTTC	-	-	TRBV30	TRBJ1-2	14
CASSLWGTGTQAEQFF	TGTGCCAGCAGCTTATGGGGGACAGGAACCCAGGCGGAGCAGTTCTTC	-	TRBD1	TRBV7-3	TRBJ2-1	16
CASSSTGQGENYGYTF	TGTGCCAGTAGTTCAACGGGACAGGGAGAGAACTATGGCTACACCTTC	few	TRBD1	TRBV19	TRBJ1-2	16
CASSLSGGETQYF	TGTGCCAGCAGCTTATCTGGGGGGGAGACCCAGTACTTC	-	-	TRBV7-2	TRBJ2-5	13
CASSDYLSYEQYF	TGTGCCAGCAGTGACTACCTCTCCTACGAGCAGTACTTC	-	-	TRBV6-1	TRBJ2-7	13
CASRTTANTDTQYF	TGTGCCAGCAGAACGACAGCAAACACAGATACGCAGTATTTT	medium-sized	-	TRBV28	TRBJ2-3	14
CSVEDSGGLVGQFF	TGCAGCGTTGAAGATAGTGGAGGGCTCGTTGGGCAGTTCTTC	once	-	TRBV29-1	TRBJ2-1	14
CASYSRQGSSYNEQFF	TGTGCCAGCTACTCCCGACAGGGAAGCTCCTACAATGAGCAGTTCTTC	-	TRBD1	TRBV28	TRBJ2-1	16
CASTPAGTYEQYF	TGTGCCAGCACCCCCGCCGGCACCTACGAGCAGTACTTC	-	-	TRBV6-5	TRBJ2-7	13
CASSLEGLPTYEQYF	TGTGCCAGCAGCTTAGAGGGGCTACCGACCTACGAGCAGTACTTC	once	-	TRBV7-2	TRBJ2-7	15
CASSRGQSQDTQYF	TGCGCCAGCAGCCGGGGACAATCTCAAGATACGCAGTATTTT	-	-	TRBV5-1	TRBJ2-3	14
CASSQGASQETQYF	TGCGCCAGCAGCCAAGGAGCCTCCCAAGAGACCCAGTACTTC	-	-	TRBV4-1	TRBJ2-5	14
CASSLRYEQYF	TGTGCCAGCAGCTTGCGCTACGAGCAGTACTTC	few	-	TRBV5-6	TRBJ2-7	11
CASSFQGVKKLFF	TGTGCCAGCAGTTTCCAGGGTGTGAAAAAACTGTTTTTT	-	-	TRBV27	TRBJ1-4	13
CASSKTLSYEQYF	TGTGCCAGTAGTAAGACTCTCTCCTACGAGCAGTACTTC	-	-	TRBV19	TRBJ2-7	13
CASSNEGGSETQYF	TGTGCCAGCAGCAATGAGGGGGGTAGCGAGACCCAGTACTTC	-	-	TRBV5-4	TRBJ2-5	14
CASSPTGTNTGELFF	TGCGCCAGCAGCCCGACAGGGACGAACACCGGGGAGCTGTTTTTT	few	TRBD1	TRBV5-1	TRBJ2-2	15
CASSPGTGVNEKLFF	TGTGCCAGCAGCCCGGGGACAGGGGTCAATGAAAAACTGTTTTTT	-	TRBD1	TRBV5-4	TRBJ1-4	15
CASSPRGSGIWFF	TGTGCCAGCAGTCCCCGCGGGAGTGGGATCTGGTTCTTC	-	TRBD2	TRBV27	TRBJ2-1	13
CASSLGTPYEQYF	TGTGCCAGCAGTTTGGGGACACCTTACGAGCAGTACTTC	-	-	TRBV28	TRBJ2-7	13
CASGSSGGSRGELFF	TGTGCTAGTGGCTCCTCCGGGGGCTCCCGGGGGGAGCTGTTTTTT	-	-	TRBV12-5	TRBJ2-2	15
CAWSSHSTDTQYF	TGTGCCTGGAGTTCTCACAGCACAGATACGCAGTATTTT	few	-	TRBV30	TRBJ2-3	13
CASSRAMREETEAFF	TGCGCCAGCAGCCGGGCCATGAGGGAAGAGACTGAAGCTTTCTTT	once	-	TRBV5-1	TRBJ1-1	15
CASSGGRLGVHQPQHF	TGTGCCAGCAGCGGGGGGCGTCTAGGGGTGCATCAGCCCCAGCATTTT	-	-	TRBV28	TRBJ1-5	16
CASSKGQVNTEAFF	TGTGCCAGCAGCAAGGGACAGGTGAACACTGAAGCTTTCTTT	-	TRBD1	TRBV7-9	TRBJ1-1	14
CASSWGYGSSYEQYF	TGTGCCAGTAGTTGGGGCTACGGGAGCTCCTACGAGCAGTACTTC	-	-	TRBV19	TRBJ2-7	15
CASREGGTEAFF	TGTGCCAGCAGAGAGGGGGGCACTGAAGCTTTCTTT	-	-	TRBV27	TRBJ1-1	12
CASSPGLAGRETQYF	TGTGCCAGCAGCCCAGGACTAGCGGGGAGAGAGACCCAGTACTTC	-	TRBD2	TRBV7-2	TRBJ2-5	15
CASTLSEARGTEAFF	TGTGCCAGCACCCTGAGCGAGGCCAGGGGGACTGAAGCTTTCTTT	-	TRBD1	TRBV7-9	TRBJ1-1	15
CASSPYLILAGQDTQYF	TGTGCCAGCAGCCCCTACCTTATACTGGCAGGTCAAGATACGCAGTATTTT	once	-	TRBV5-5	TRBJ2-3	17
CAWQGLASYNEQFF	TGTGCCTGGCAGGGACTAGCCTCCTACAATGAGCAGTTCTTC	once	TRBD2	TRBV30	TRBJ2-1	14
CASSSGAGREQFF	TGTGCCAGCAGCTCTGGTGCAGGGCGTGAGCAGTTCTTC	few	-	TRBV7-2	TRBJ2-1	13
CAWRLAGDTQYF	TGTGCCTGGCGACTAGCGGGAGATACGCAGTATTTT	-	TRBD2	TRBV30	TRBJ2-3	12
CASGYFYEQYF	TGTGCCAGCGGGTATTTTTACGAGCAGTACTTC	-	-	TRBV27	TRBJ2-7	11
CASSPRRLGSNEQFF	TGTGCCAGCTCACCACGGAGACTAGGATCCAATGAGCAGTTCTTC	-	-	TRBV18	TRBJ2-1	15
CASSDELAYEQYF	TGTGCCAGCAGTGACGAACTAGCTTACGAGCAGTACTTC	few	-	TRBV2	TRBJ2-7	13
CASNGQGDTGELFF	TGTGCCAGCAATGGACAGGGGGACACCGGGGAGCTGTTTTTT	-	TRBD1	TRBV25-1	TRBJ2-2	14
CAWTRTAPGPPGRVRGLSYNEQFF	TGTGCCTGGACTCGTACGGCACCTGGGCCACCCGGGAGGGTGCGGGGACTCTCCTACAATGAGCAGTTCTTC	once	TRBD2	TRBV30	TRBJ2-1	24
CASRDVSYEQYF	TGTGCCAGCCGGGACGTCTCCTACGAGCAGTACTTC	-	-	TRBV2	TRBJ2-7	12
CATAKEVKQFF	TGTGCCACCGCTAAGGAGGTGAAGCAGTTCTTC	-	-	TRBV19	TRBJ2-1	11
CAWSVSPDGNQPQHF	TGTGCCTGGAGTGTATCGCCGGATGGCAATCAGCCCCAGCATTTT	-	-	TRBV30	TRBJ1-5	15
CASSTGGGTEAFF	TGTGCCAGCTCTACAGGGGGCGGGACTGAAGCTTTCTTT	-	TRBD1	TRBV18	TRBJ1-1	13
CASSVLTGSYEQYF	TGCGCCAGCAGCGTACTGACAGGCTCCTACGAGCAGTACTTC	-	-	TRBV5-1	TRBJ2-7	14
CASGLIRGSSYEQYF	TGTGCTAGTGGTTTGATTCGGGGTTCCTCCTACGAGCAGTACTTC	-	-	TRBV12-5	TRBJ2-7	15
CASSFLGTSGSYEQYF	TGTGCCAGCAGCTTTTTAGGGACTAGCGGGAGCTACGAGCAGTACTTC	-	TRBD2	TRBV11-2	TRBJ2-7	16
CASSTYRGSGNTIYF	TGTGCCAGCAGCACGTACAGGGGATCTGGAAACACCATATATTTT	-	TRBD1	TRBV7-2	TRBJ1-3	15
CAISDYGTGRFF	TGTGCCATCAGTGACTATGGGACGGGGCGGTTCTTC	-	-	TRBV10-3	TRBJ2-1	12